This T cell receptor beta chain was documented in a study of T cell changes during pregnancy in multiple sclerosis. Repertoires were generated with immunoSEQ multiplex PCR, while TCRdb's copy carries only in-frame clones and drops some. The sample holds 15,000 to 25,000 clones, roughly 85% seen once. The CDR3 has 15 residues. CDR1 is LNHNV, CDR2 YYDKDF, per germline (reference sequence). Trimming removed 1 base from V and 2 bases from J, with 10 bases in between. This sequence originates from a female donor in good health, enrolled as a control in a pregnancy study. This specimen consisted of CD8+ T cells from peripheral blood mononuclear cells, obtained in the third trimester of pregnancy. The chain uses TRBV15 and TRBJ2-3; a possible D gene is TRBD2 (6 bases). The CDR3 spells CATSRAGGLTDTQYF. The CDR3 DNA reads as TGTGCCACCAGCAGAGCTGGGGGACTCACAGATACGCAGTATTTT.